The entry that follows covers one TCR beta chain sequence. Its binding antigen is unknown. No base quality values were provided; no much bigger clone lies one nucleotide off. This sample is drawn from a study of control samples from healthy donors and cancer patients (dated by TCRdb to about 2020). CDR1 MNHEY and CDR2 SMNVEV are derived from the germline V gene (reference sequence). V sheds 2 bases and J sheds 7 bases, leaving 9 bases between their ends. There are 13 amino acids in the CDR3, from cysteine to phenylalanine inclusive. CDR3 DNA is the only sequence kept; it has 39 bases, read in frame from the first base. Libraries were built with the immunoSEQ multiplex PCR assay. TCRdb obtained this table from immuneACCESS and retained in-frame rearrangements with V and J assigned. These tables miss some clones; where compared with another copy, unresolved V genes account for less than half of the shortfall, and the remainder is unexplained. Counted in this sample were around 100,000 clones; around 88% of them appeared once. The biggest ten clones account for 14% of the sample.

This sequence originates from a man aged 30-40 years in good health. In this chain, TRBV27 is recombined with TRBJ2-4; the D call is tentative, TRBD1 or TRBD2, as each matches 5 bases. The sequencing sample was made of blood. For the CDR3, the sequence is CASSLQRGNIQYF. The DNA reads as follows: TGTGCCAGCAGTTTACAACGGGGCAACATTCAGTACTTC.